The present TCR beta chain was sequenced within a study of cytomegalovirus exposure and HLA in healthy donors. Study-level points and caveats: Data from an earlier analysis indicated that most TCR beta V segments were productive either about 87% or about 30% of the time. Reports credit the classifier with highly specific, highly sensitive diagnosis of cytomegalovirus status. In a later analysis, specific HLA alleles were associated with over 15,000 TCR beta sequences at a 0.05 false discovery rate.

The study ran its PCR with 60 Vbeta and 13 Jbeta primers. Sequencing used immunoSEQ multiplex PCR; TCRdb keeps in-frame clones, though not all of them. The data hold about 210,000 clones, with more than 75% observed a single time. Concerning this clone: Its specificity is unknown.

This receptor was taken from a male donor in good health and CMV-seropositive. Sequencing input: PBMCs.

CDR3 loop: CASSLAGGGTDTQYF. CDR3 DNA sequence: TGCGCCAGCAGCTTAGCGGGGGGGGGCACAGATACGCAGTATTTT. This chain links TRBV5-1 with TRBJ2-3, with 10 positions matching TRBD2. Germline V gene lookup returns CDR1 SGHRS and CDR2 YFSETQ. The CDR3 runs to 15 residues. Germline trimming cut 2 bases from V and 1 base from J; bases unmatched to any gene: 1.